Listed below are T cell receptor beta chains from one sample, sequenced in a study of identifying expanded T cells in peripheral blood. TCRdb's table, derived via immunoSEQ multiplex PCR, lists solely in-frame clones and lacks some. This table has tens of thousands of clones, roughly 86% appearing once. Specimen: blood. The source is a person aged 18 to 75 in good health. The conserved cysteine and the conserved F or W are not part of the CDR3 here.

V | CDR3
TRBV7-9 | ASSLDGYRFDGGYT
TRBV4-2 | ASSRGAGANVLT
TRBV11-3 | ASSLGQNTEAF
TRBV5-8 | ASSLVGGGETQY
TRBV6-5 | ASTNGAYSDIQY
TRBV7-3 | ASSPEPSGINTGELF
TRBV5-1 | ASSPGLAEPETQY
TRBV30 | AWSPSRLAGGYEQY
TRBV4-3 | ASSQDSLSTDTQY
TRBV5-5 | ASSTQTGSYQPQH
TRBV18 | ASSPDRGNSPLH
TRBV6-1 | ASNKLTKTF
TRBV19 | ASSERDRVRRYT
TRBV9 | ASSLRSTGANVLT
TRBV5-5 | ASSSGTVYEPQH
TRBV30 | AWSVTGRTGGTEAF
TRBV29-1 | SSGDDGGYT
TRBV10-1 | ASGPSLLYEQY
TRBV2 | ASNSGLAGTEQF
TRBV7-8 | ASSLSTGHTGELF
TRBV6-5 | ASSYTDRGTGELF
TRBV10-3 | AISGSGQGGNTIY
TRBV5-1 | ASSLGTHEETQY
TRBV11-2 | ASSLDRSSPNEQF
TRBV30 | AWSVGGRGYEQY
TRBV7-6 | ASSEQDNEQF
TRBV29-1 | SVSNRDSGNTIY
TRBV5-6 | ASSPYPSADTDTQY
TRBV10-3 | ATNPGQGQYEQY
TRBV7-9 | ASSHIPPNSYEQY
TRBV2 | ASRTGPGQSSGANVLT
TRBV5-1 | ASSKQGRNYGYT
TRBV11-2 | ASSFVLQGVTEAF
TRBV6-6 | ASSYLPAGNEQF
TRBV30 | AWSLWAGTGNTIY
TRBV7-9 | ASSLGLAGVHEQY
TRBV7-3 | ASSPQGTGNTIY